The clone carrying this T cell receptor (beta chain) was observed a few times. What it binds is unknown. Primers for the PCR totalled 60 Vbeta and 13 Jbeta. Using immunoSEQ multiplex PCR, the repertoire was profiled, and TCRdb retains in-frame clones only, with some absent. The sample yields 110,000 to 150,000 clones, about a tenth seen once. The data belong to a study of cytomegalovirus exposure and HLA in healthy donors. Study summary: There were around 100 million unique TCR beta sequences, drawn from 150 million to 200 million T cells, in an earlier analysis.

Study observations and caveats: Information on immune exposure was restricted to one variable (CMV serostatus). Productive rates of about 90% or about 30% were seen for most TCR beta V segments in an earlier analysis. Across all donors, roughly uniform sequencing depth was an assumption of the presence/absence analyses.

With 1 base removed from V and 7 bases from J, the gap between germline ends came to 8 bases. Germline CDR1 reads MNHEY; CDR2 reads SMNVEV (reference sequence). CDR3 length: 13 residues. This receptor was taken from a male donor in good health and CMV-seronegative. Sequencing was done on a sample of PBMCs. This sequence joins TRBV27 and TRBJ2-1; D perhaps matches TRBD2 (5 bases). In nucleotides, the CDR3 is TGTGCCAGCAGTTTATTTACTAGGAATGAGCAGTTCTTC. It encodes CASSLFTRNEQFF.